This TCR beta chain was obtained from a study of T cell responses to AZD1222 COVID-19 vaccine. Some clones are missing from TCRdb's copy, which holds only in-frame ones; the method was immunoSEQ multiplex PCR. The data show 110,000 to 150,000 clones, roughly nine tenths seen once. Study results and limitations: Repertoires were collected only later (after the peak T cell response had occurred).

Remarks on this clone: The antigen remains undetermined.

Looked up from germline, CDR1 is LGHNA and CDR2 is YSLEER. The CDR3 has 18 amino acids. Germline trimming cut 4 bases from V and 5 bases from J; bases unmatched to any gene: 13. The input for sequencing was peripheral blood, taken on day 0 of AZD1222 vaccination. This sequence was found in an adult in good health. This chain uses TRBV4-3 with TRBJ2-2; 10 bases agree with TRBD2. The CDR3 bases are TGCGCCAGCAGCCGCTTACTTACTAGCGGGGCTGTGACCGGGGAGCTGTTTTTT. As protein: CASSRLLTSGAVTGELFF.